This T cell receptor beta chain comes out of a study of CD8 T cells in Susac syndrome. The authors reverse transcribed 0.5 to 1 ug RNA with random hexamers. The authors amplified TCR beta CDR3 across 54 Vbeta and 13 Jbeta using immunoSEQ multiplex PCR. TCRdb reprocessed the immunoSEQ multiplex PCR reads with MiXCR, giving one entry per CDR3 protein. The sample has roughly 120,000 distinct CDR3 sequences; 90% to 95% are singletons. V was pared by 5 bases and J by 5 bases, with 12 bases between. This CDR3 spans 13 amino acids. Germline V gene data show CDR1 as SGHTA and CDR2 as FQGTGA. The authors sequenced TCR beta from blood CD8+ and CD4+ T cells. It was negative isolation that provided the CD8+ and CD4+ T cells, whereas TEMRA cells were enriched by FACS.

Sample: CD4+ T cells from PBMCs. The receptor comes from a human donor with multiple sclerosis. V usage is TRBV7-3 and J usage is TRBJ2-5, with D perhaps matching TRBD2 (6 bases). In nucleotides, the CDR3 is TGTGCCAGCAGCCGGGGACTTAAGGAGACCCAGTACTTC. Encoded protein: CASSRGLKETQYF.